Following are 18 T cell receptor beta chains from one sample sequenced in a study of cytomegalovirus exposure and HLA in healthy donors. PCR involved 60 Vbeta and 13 Jbeta primers. TCRdb's table, derived via immunoSEQ multiplex PCR, lists solely in-frame clones and lacks some. The data hold 150,000 to 200,000 clones, with 80% observed a single time. Material: PBMCs. The receptors derive from a woman aged 45-65 years in good health and CMV-seropositive.

The chain couples TRBV27 to TRBJ2-2; the D gene is possibly TRBD1 (6 bases). The germline V gene encodes CDR1 MNHEY and CDR2 SMNVEV (reference sequence). This CDR3 region has 16 residues. Trimming stripped 5 bases from V and 1 base from J, with 14 bases between. The CDR3 is CASSPSLTGNTGELFF. CDR3 nucleotides: TGTGCCAGCAGTCCCTCCCTGACAGGGAACACCGGGGAGCTGTTTTTT.

The J gene is TRBJ1-2, the V gene TRBV5-1, with 8 bases that match TRBD1. V shed 2 bases, J shed 4 bases, and the junction held 4 bases outside the gene matches. Germline-derived CDR1 and CDR2 are SGHRS and YFSETQ. The length of the CDR3 is 14 residues. CDR3 bases: TGCGCCAGCAGCTTCACAGGGGGTAGCTATGGCTACACCTTC. This sequence encodes CASSFTGGSYGYTF.

This clone was observed once. The chain employs TRBV11-2 and TRBJ2-1; D gene ambiguous. Trimming left V 2 bases short and J 0 bases short, with 8 bases between. CDR1 and CDR2 (germline): SGHAT, FQNNGV. This CDR3 is 15 amino acids long. The CDR3 spells CASSLTDSSYNEQFF. CDR3 bases: TGTGCCAGCAGCTTAACTGATAGCTCCTACAATGAGCAGTTCTTC. The variable domain in full, with the rest retrieved from reference TRBV11-2 and TRBJ2-1, is EAGVAQSPRYKIIEKRQSVAFWCNPISGHATLYWYQQILGQGPKLLIQFQNNGVVDDSQLPKDRFSAERLKGVDSTLKIQPAKLEDSAVYLCASSLTDSSYNEQFFGPGTRLTVL.

The chain carries TRBV25-1 and TRBJ1-6, with D possibly being TRBD1 (5 bases). Trimming left V 3 bases short and J 9 bases short, with 21 bases between. The CDR3 has 17 residues. Germline values: CDR1 MGHDK, CDR2 SYGVNS. The CDR3 spells CASSEGLGLSGGSPLHF. As DNA, the CDR3 is TGTGCCAGCAGTGAGGGGTTAGGTTTATCCGGGGGTTCACCCCTCCACTTT.

The chain has TRBV7-8 and TRBJ1-2, with TRBD1 as a possible D gene (6 bases). In germline, CDR1 is SGHVS, CDR2 FQNEAQ. The CDR3 consists of 16 residues. V shed 5 bases and J shed 3 bases, with 19 bases lying between them. The CDR3 spells CASSTSAGGPHYGYTF. CDR3 in DNA: TGTGCCAGCAGCACTTCGGCGGGGGGCCCCCACTATGGCTACACCTTC. The entire variable domain, with the rest obtained from reference TRBV7-8 and TRBJ1-2, is as follows: GAGVSQSPRYKVAKRGQDVALRCDPISGHVSLFWYQQALGQGPEFLTYFQNEAQLDKSGLPSDRFFAERPEGSVSTLKIQRTQQEDSAVYLCASSTSAGGPHYGYTFGSGTRLTVV.

The chain combines TRBV9 with TRBJ2-3, with 11 positions matching TRBD2. CDR3 length equals 17 residues. CDR1 and CDR2 (germline): SGDLS, YYNGEE. V shed 3 bases and J 1 base; nucleotides not matched to a gene: 7. CDR3 in amino acids: CASSAGLAALGTDTQYF. The CDR3 region has the DNA TGTGCCAGCAGCGCGGGACTAGCGGCCTTAGGCACAGATACGCAGTATTTT.

The rearrangement uses TRBV4-2 and TRBJ2-7; D possibly corresponds to TRBD1 (6 bases). Looked up from germline, CDR1 is LGHNA and CDR2 is YNFKEQ. This CDR3 is 15 amino acids long. The V and J ends lost 4 bases and 3 bases respectively, with 16 bases between them. The CDR3 loop reads CASSPDSQSYYEQYF. The DNA of the CDR3 is TGTGCCAGCAGCCCGGACAGCCAGTCTTACTACGAGCAGTACTTC.

The gene calls are TRBV5-1 and TRBJ2-3, with D maybe TRBD2 (6 bases). The CDR3 is 15 residues long. V dropped 2 bases and J dropped 3 bases, with 13 bases sitting between them. Germline V gene sequence: CDR1 SGHRS, CDR2 YFSETQ. The CDR3 sequence is CASSFDTAGTDTQYF. CDR3 nucleotide sequence: TGCGCCAGCAGCTTTGACACGGCGGGAACAGATACGCAGTATTTT.

The chain joins TRBV28 to TRBJ2-7; 10 bases align to TRBD2. CDR3 length: 15 amino acids. Germline V gene sequence: CDR1 MDHEN, CDR2 SYDVKM. With 7 bases clipped from V and 3 bases from J, the junction kept 9 bases outside the gene matches. The CDR3 here is CASKLTSGKDYEQYF. For the CDR3, the DNA is TGTGCCAGCAAACTAACTAGCGGGAAAGACTACGAGCAGTACTTC.

The V call is TRBV18, the J call TRBJ2-1; TRBD2 agrees at 7 bases. Germline trimming cut 1 base from V and 5 bases from J; bases unmatched to any gene: 5. The germline CDR1 and CDR2 sequences are KGHSH and LQKENI. CDR3 length: 15 residues. CDR3 nucleotides: TGTGCCAGCTCACCACGGCTAGCGGACGACAATGAGCAGTTCTTC. It yields the protein CASSPRLADDNEQFF.

As regards this clone: A junction end diverges from the germline sequence, so it may reflect a read error. V usage is TRBV7-9 and J usage is TRBJ1-2, with TRBD1 matching 8 bases. Germline CDR1 and CDR2: SEHNR and FQNEAQ (reference sequence). The CDR3 is 14 amino acids. CDR3 in amino acids: CASSPAGGNYSYTF. The CDR3 DNA sequence: TGTGCCAGCAGCCCCGCAGGGGGCAACTATAGCTACACCTTC.

The genes are TRBV5-1 and TRBJ2-3; 9 bases agree with TRBD2. Germline loops: CDR1 SGHRS, CDR2 YFSETQ. V lost 0 bases to trimming and J lost 4 bases; unmatched junction nucleotides: 3. This CDR3 contains 15 residues. This CDR3 is CASSLAASGADTQYF. The CDR3 nucleotides are TGCGCCAGCAGCTTGGCGGCTAGCGGGGCAGATACGCAGTATTTT.

V gene TRBV10-3 combines with J gene TRBJ1-4; D is possibly TRBD1 (5 bases). Germline V gives CDR1 ENHRY, CDR2 SYGVKD. This CDR3 contains 13 residues. The V end was cut by 6 bases, the J end by 8 bases, with 13 bases between. The CDR3 protein is CAIRGRADEKLFF. DNA of the CDR3: TGTGCCATCAGGGGCAGGGCGGACGAAAAACTGTTTTTT.

V gene TRBV2 combines with J gene TRBJ2-1; a weak D match, TRBD1 (5 bases). Germline loops: CDR1 SNHLY, CDR2 FYNNEI. V lost 10 bases and J 2 bases, leaving 6 bases between the germline ends. The CDR3 is made up of 11 amino acids. The CDR3 sequence: CATTAYNEQFF. As DNA, the CDR3 is TGTGCCACGACAGCCTACAATGAGCAGTTCTTC.

This clone was observed a single time. The chain is built from TRBV11-1 and TRBJ1-1; no definite D call. Per germline, CDR1 SGHAT and CDR2 FQDESV (reference sequence). This CDR3 has 17 amino acids. V gave up 4 bases and J gave up 0 bases, with 18 bases separating them. The CDR3 DNA is TGTGCCAGCAGCTATGGGCCATTATCACCGATGAACACTGAAGCTTTCTTT. This codes for CASSYGPLSPMNTEAFF.

The V gene is TRBV19, the J gene TRBJ1-2; 8 nucleotides match TRBD1. The CDR3 totals 13 residues. The V gene's germline CDR1 is LNHDA and CDR2 SQIVND (reference sequence). Trimming cost V 9 bases and J 0 bases; bases outside gene matches: 3. CDR3 DNA: TGTGCCAGCGGGACAGGCGCTAACTATGGCTACACCTTC. Encoded protein: CASGTGANYGYTF. Full variable domain (rest looked up from reference TRBV19 and TRBJ1-2): DGGITQSPKYLFRKEGQNVTLSCEQNLNHDAMYWYRQDPGQGLRLIYYSQIVNDFQKGDIAEGYSVSREKKESFPLTVTSAQKNPTAFYLCASGTGANYGYTFGSGTRLTVV.

This clone was counted between two and nine times. The chain employs TRBV7-9 and TRBJ1-1; D may be TRBD1 (6 bases). The ends were cut back, 5 bases at V and 5 bases at J, with 9 bases in the middle. Germline CDR1 and CDR2: SEHNR and FQNEAQ (reference sequence). The CDR3 covers 12 residues. The CDR3 spells CASSHTGTEAFF. Written as DNA, the CDR3 is TGTGCCAGCAGCCACACAGGGACTGAAGCTTTCTTT.

The genes are TRBV7-3 and TRBJ2-5, with 9 bases identical to TRBD2. V gave up 0 bases and J gave up 3 bases; unmatched junction bases: 2. The CDR3 is 15 amino acids. Germline CDR1 and CDR2: SGHTA and FQGTGA. As DNA, the CDR3 is TGTGCCAGCAGCTTAACTAGCGGGAGTAAAGAGACCCAGTACTTC. Protein product: CASSLTSGSKETQYF.